These T cell receptor beta chains were read from a single sample in a study of identifying expanded T cells in peripheral blood. Clones were read by immunoSEQ multiplex PCR, and TCRdb kept only the in-frame ones, dropping some. In the table there are 70,000 to 95,000 clones, about 87% of which are singletons. The specimen sequenced was blood. Receptors originate from a person aged 18 to 75 in good health. Each CDR3 is given with its conserved first and last residue. The D gene is left open where the match is weak. Only some rows state a clone size, as once, few, many or a class for expanded clones.

j_gene	v_gene	d_gene	abundance	len	CDR3aa	CDR3nt
TRBJ1-2	TRBV6-5	-	-	11	CATGPNYGYTF	TGTGCCACAGGACCTAACTATGGCTACACCTTC
TRBJ2-1	TRBV5-1	TRBD2	-	15	CASSPERGVYNEQFF	TGCGCCAGCAGCCCAGAGCGGGGTGTTTACAATGAGCAGTTCTTC
TRBJ2-3	TRBV5-1	-	-	12	CASKLSTDTQYF	TGCGCCAGCAAACTTAGCACAGATACGCAGTATTTT
TRBJ1-5	TRBV5-6	TRBD1	-	17	CASRSGPGTGGNQPQHF	TGTGCCAGCAGATCTGGTCCGGGGACAGGGGGGAATCAGCCCCAGCATTTT
TRBJ1-2	TRBV29-1	-	-	11	CSVLFGSGYTF	TGCAGCGTTTTGTTCGGAAGCGGCTACACCTTC
TRBJ2-7	TRBV14	-	-	13	CASSQGLGYEQYF	TGTGCCAGCAGCCAAGGCTTGGGCTACGAGCAGTACTTC
TRBJ1-3	TRBV12-5	-	-	11	CASGLSDTIYF	TGTGCTAGTGGTTTGAGTGACACCATATATTTT
TRBJ1-5	TRBV19	-	-	15	CATLMRGVGDQPQHF	TGTGCCACCCTAATGAGGGGAGTGGGCGATCAGCCCCAGCATTTT
TRBJ2-7	TRBV10-2	TRBD2	few	18	CASMVTGTSGRGSYEQYF	TGCGCCAGCATGGTCACCGGGACTAGCGGGAGGGGATCCTACGAGCAGTACTTC
TRBJ2-3	TRBV4-1	-	-	16	CASRRFTGIITDTQYF	TGCGCCAGCAGACGATTCACGGGTATCATCACAGATACGCAGTATTTT
TRBJ2-7	TRBV7-9	TRBD2	-	17	CASSLDISRGGSYEQYF	TGTGCCAGCAGCTTAGACATCTCGCGGGGGGGTTCCTACGAGCAGTACTTC
TRBJ1-1	TRBV30	-	-	16	CAWSAQHGTPNTEAFF	TGTGCCTGGAGTGCCCAACATGGTACCCCGAACACTGAAGCTTTCTTT
TRBJ2-3	TRBV4-1	TRBD2	-	17	CASSQGSSGRSTDTQYF	TGCGCCAGCAGCCAAGGGTCTAGCGGAAGGAGCACAGATACGCAGTATTTT
TRBJ1-2	TRBV5-4	-	-	14	CASSLAGENYGYTF	TGTGCCAGCAGCTTGGCCGGCGAAAACTATGGCTACACCTTC
TRBJ1-1	TRBV13	-	-	14	CASSFGTLNTEAFF	TGTGCCAGCAGCTTCGGGACCTTGAACACTGAAGCTTTCTTT
TRBJ2-5	TRBV7-2	TRBD2	-	16	CASSPTSGGFLETQYF	TGTGCCAGCAGCCCGACTAGCGGGGGTTTTTTAGAGACCCAGTACTTC
TRBJ1-2	TRBV30	-	-	13	CAWSVRVSGGYTF	TGTGCCTGGAGTGTACGGGTATCGGGTGGCTACACCTTC